The clone carrying this T cell receptor beta chain has a handful of counts. Random hexamers were used to reverse transcribe the RNA input (roughly 0.5 to 1 ug). Across 54 Vbeta and 13 Jbeta, TCR beta CDR3 was amplified with immunoSEQ multiplex PCR. Via MiXCR, TCRdb re-called the immunoSEQ multiplex PCR reads, giving one row per CDR3 protein. The sample lists around 150,000 distinct CDR3 sequences; about 94% were seen once. Germline loops: CDR1 SEHNR, CDR2 FQNEAQ (reference sequence). This CDR3 region has 12 residues. The J segment lost 5 bases and the V segment lost 4 bases, leaving 0 bases of the junction unmatched. TCR beta sequencing covered blood CD8+ and CD4+ T cells. Both CD4+ and CD8+ T cells were negatively isolated, and TEMRA cells underwent FACS enrichment. The sample belongs to a study of CD8 T cells in Susac syndrome.

The clonotype comes from a human donor in good health. The genes are TRBV7-9 and TRBJ2-5, with TRBD2 matching 8 bases. The sample taken for sequencing was CD4+ T cells from PBMCs. DNA of the CDR3: TGTGCCAGCAGCTCGGGGGGGGAGACCCAGTACTTC. It is translated as CASSSGGETQYF.